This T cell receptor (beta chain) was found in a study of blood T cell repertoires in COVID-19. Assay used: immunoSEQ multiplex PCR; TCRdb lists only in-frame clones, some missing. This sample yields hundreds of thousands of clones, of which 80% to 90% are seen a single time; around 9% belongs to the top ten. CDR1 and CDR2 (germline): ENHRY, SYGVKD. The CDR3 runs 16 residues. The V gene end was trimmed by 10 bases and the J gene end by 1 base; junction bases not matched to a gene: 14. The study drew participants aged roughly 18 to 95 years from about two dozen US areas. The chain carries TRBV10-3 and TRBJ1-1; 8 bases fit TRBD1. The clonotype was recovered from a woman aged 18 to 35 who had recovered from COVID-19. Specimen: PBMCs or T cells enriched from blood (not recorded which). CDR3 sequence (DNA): TGTGCCACCACCCGGAGTAGGACAGGGACGAACACTGAAGCTTTCTTT. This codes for CATTRSRTGTNTEAFF.